Listed here are 4 T cell receptor beta chains from one sample, sequenced in a study of neurological immune-mediated disorders (dated by TCRdb to about 2019). The receptor library was made with 5' RACE. The reads were generated on an Illumina HiSeq 2500. TCRdb ran its own pipeline on the public reads, namely fastp trimming at Q25 and MiXCR clone calling, and kept in-frame beta chains. All rows with the same CDR3 protein become a single entry with the most common DNA and genes. The sample records tens of thousands of distinct CDR3 sequences, around 2.6% of which are singletons. The ten largest clones take up about 1% of the sample. Sequencing was carried out using PBMCs. These receptors were obtained from a woman under 40 with multiple sclerosis.

This clonotype was found many times. This chain joins TRBV29-1 and TRBJ2-2; the match to TRBD2 covers 7 bases. The CDR3 runs 14 residues. The germline gives CDR1 SQVTM, CDR2 ANQGSEA. Trimming cost V 6 bases and J 3 bases; bases outside gene matches: 7. CDR3 bases: TGCAGCGTACCCAGCGGGACTGACACCGGGGAGCTGTTTTTT. Translation gives CSVPSGTDTGELFF.

This clonotype occurred many times. This rearrangement joins TRBV5-1 to TRBJ1-1; D is perhaps TRBD1 (6 bases). Trimming took off 5 bases at V and 8 bases at J, with 13 bases between the two ends. Germline CDR1 SGHRS, CDR2 YFSETQ. The CDR3 length is 12 residues. This CDR3 reads CASRSGAGEAFF. CDR3 sequence (DNA): TGCGCCAGCAGATCGGGGGCGGGGGAAGCTTTCTTT.

This clonotype was detected ten times or more. The rearrangement uses TRBV6-5 and TRBJ2-7; weak D call: TRBD2 (5 bases). V lost 0 bases, J lost 11 bases, and 17 bases lay in between. This CDR3 comprises 14 residues. Germline assignment: CDR1 MNHEY and CDR2 SVGAGI. CDR3 DNA sequence: TGTGCCAGCAGTTACTCGAAGGGCGCGGGTTATGAGTACTTC. This sequence encodes CASSYSKGAGYEYF.

This clonotype was seen many times. The chain uses TRBV12-3 or TRBV12-4 and TRBJ1-5; no clear D gene. V was pared by 2 bases and J by 5 bases, with 7 bases between. The CDR3 is 13 residues long. CDR3 in DNA: TGTGCCAGCAGTTTACTGGGTTATCAGCCCCAGCATTTT. It specifies CASSLLGYQPQHF.